This is a list of T cell receptor beta chains from one sample in a study of blood T cell repertoires in COVID-19. The repertoire was sequenced with immunoSEQ multiplex PCR; TCRdb's copy has only in-frame clones and lacks some. The table lists more than 200,000 clones, 86% of them singletons. Sequenced input: peripheral blood. These receptors were collected from a man between 25 and 39 years old with active or convalescent COVID-19. Both conserved end residues are part of each CDR3. Fields, in order: J gene, D gene, clone size, V gene, CDR3 protein, CDR3 DNA. The D gene is left open where the match is weak. Not every row has a clone size; where given, it reads once, few, many or a size class.

>TRBJ1-1|NA|NA|TRBV7-9
CASSSISGKNTEAFF
TGTGCCAGCAGCTCCATCTCAGGGAAGAACACTGAAGCTTTCTTT
>TRBJ1-4|NA|NA|TRBV30
CASPGREEKLFF
TGTGCCTCTCCGGGACGGGAGGAAAAACTGTTTTTT
>TRBJ1-5|NA|NA|TRBV30
CAWSDTDSDHQPQHF
TGTGCCTGGAGTGACACCGACAGTGATCATCAGCCCCAGCATTTT
>TRBJ2-1|TRBD1|few|TRBV7-3
CASSDRDRAGDEQFF
TGTGCCAGCAGCGACCGGGACAGGGCTGGGGATGAGCAGTTCTTC
>TRBJ2-1|TRBD2|NA|TRBV5-1
CASGSLGGNNEQFF
TGCGCCAGCGGTTCCCTGGGGGGGAACAATGAGCAGTTCTTC
>TRBJ1-2|NA|NA|TRBV2
CAILKEASNYGYTF
TGTGCCATCCTCAAAGAGGCAAGTAACTATGGCTACACCTTC
>TRBJ1-2|TRBD1|NA|TRBV23-1
CASSPATGQAKIGYTF
TGCGCCAGCAGCCCAGCCACCGGACAGGCTAAGATTGGCTACACCTTC
>TRBJ1-1|TRBD1|NA|TRBV12-3/TRBV12-4
CASSWDREAFF
TGTGCCAGCAGCTGGGACAGGGAAGCTTTCTTT
>TRBJ1-4|TRBD1|NA|TRBV19
CASGGTGEEKLFF
TGTGCCAGTGGAGGGACAGGGGAAGAAAAACTGTTTTTT
>TRBJ2-6|NA|few|TRBV10-1
CASSDGWAAGANVLTF
TGCGCCAGCAGTGACGGTTGGGCAGCCGGGGCCAACGTCCTGACTTTC
>TRBJ2-7|NA|NA|TRBV6-2/TRBV6-3
CASSEGLHTYEQYF
TGTGCCAGCAGCGAGGGACTTCACACCTACGAGCAGTACTTC
>TRBJ1-1|NA|once|TRBV19
CASSQQANTEAFF
TGTGCCAGTAGTCAGCAGGCGAACACTGAAGCTTTCTTT
>TRBJ1-5|TRBD1|few|TRBV30
CAWLQGAALYSNQPQHF
TGTGCCTGGTTACAGGGGGCTGCTCTCTATAGCAATCAGCCCCAGCATTTT
>TRBJ1-5|TRBD1|NA|TRBV19
CASSIRSRGAPSNQPQHF
TGTGCCAGTAGTATCCGGTCCAGGGGGGCGCCCAGCAATCAGCCCCAGCATTTT
>TRBJ2-7|TRBD2|NA|TRBV11-2
CASSLASGVSPSSYEQYF
TGTGCCAGCAGCTTAGCTAGCGGGGTATCTCCGAGCTCCTACGAGCAGTACTTC
>TRBJ1-6|NA|NA|TRBV6-5
CASSYGGGFKSPLHF
TGTGCCAGCAGTTACGGGGGGGGCTTTAAGTCACCCCTCCACTTT
>TRBJ2-2|NA|NA|TRBV7-2
CASSSFSRSTGELFF
TGTGCCAGCAGTTCCTTTAGCCGGAGCACCGGGGAGCTGTTTTTT
>TRBJ2-2|TRBD2|NA|TRBV27
CASGGTGGDSTPNTGELFF
TGTGCCAGCGGAGGGACCGGGGGGGACTCTACCCCGAACACCGGGGAGCTGTTTTTT
>TRBJ1-2|NA|NA|TRBV6-6
CASGDYGYTF
TGTGCCAGCGGAGACTATGGCTACACCTTC
>TRBJ2-7|NA|few|TRBV7-2
CASSSNAGTLTREQYF
TGTGCCAGCAGCTCCAACGCCGGGACACTAACCCGCGAGCAGTACTTC
>TRBJ2-2|NA|NA|TRBV19
CASSTPAGELFF
TGTGCCAGTAGTACTCCGGCCGGGGAGCTGTTTTTT
>TRBJ2-2|NA|NA|TRBV7-6
CASSLARSFPGRGVTGELFF
TGTGCCAGCAGCTTAGCCCGATCGTTCCCAGGGCGCGGAGTCACCGGGGAGCTGTTTTTT
>TRBJ1-1|NA|NA|TRBV5-6
CASSLFTGQMNTEAFF
TGTGCCAGCAGCTTGTTTACAGGGCAGATGAACACTGAAGCTTTCTTT
>TRBJ1-5|NA|NA|TRBV30
CAWNPGDSSNQPQHF
TGTGCCTGGAACCCAGGGGATTCGAGCAATCAGCCCCAGCATTTT
>TRBJ2-7|TRBD1|NA|TRBV18
CASSPGTGSAWVGYEQYF
TGTGCCAGCTCACCAGGGACAGGCTCCGCGTGGGTCGGCTACGAGCAGTACTTC
>TRBJ2-3|TRBD2|NA|TRBV15
CATSSGGATDTQYF
TGTGCCACCAGCAGCGGGGGGGCCACAGATACGCAGTATTTT
>TRBJ2-5|NA|NA|TRBV4-1
CASSQVTGQETQYF
TGCGCCAGCAGCCAAGTTACAGGGCAAGAGACCCAGTACTTC
>TRBJ2-7|NA|NA|TRBV18
CASSPESYEQYF
TGTGCCAGCTCACCTGAGTCCTACGAGCAGTACTTC
>TRBJ2-3|NA|NA|TRBV7-6
CASSLFGSGTDTQYF
TGTGCCAGCAGCTTATTCGGGTCAGGGACAGATACGCAGTATTTT
>TRBJ1-2|NA|NA|TRBV10-3
CAISSGNYGYTF
TGTGCCATCAGTTCGGGGAACTATGGCTACACCTTC
>TRBJ1-6|TRBD1|NA|TRBV15
CATSRGGQQNSPLHF
TGTGCCACCAGCAGAGGGGGACAGCAAAATTCACCCCTCCACTTT
>TRBJ1-3|NA|NA|TRBV19
CASSIRGTGNTIYF
TGTGCCAGTAGTATCCGCGGTACTGGAAACACCATATATTTT
>TRBJ2-1|TRBD2|NA|TRBV10-3
CAISESRASGDYNEQFF
TGTGCCATCAGTGAGTCTCGGGCTAGCGGGGACTACAATGAGCAGTTCTTC
>TRBJ2-1|NA|NA|TRBV14
CASSPHPVNEQFF
TGTGCCAGCAGCCCGCACCCAGTAAATGAGCAGTTCTTC
>TRBJ1-4|NA|NA|TRBV19
CASSIGWEGQATNEKLFF
TGTGCCAGTAGTATTGGTTGGGAGGGACAAGCAACTAATGAAAAACTGTTTTTT
>TRBJ1-2|NA|NA|TRBV6-2/TRBV6-3
CASSYTDRSGYTF
TGTGCCAGCAGTTACACCGACAGATCTGGCTACACCTTC
>TRBJ2-7|TRBD1|once|TRBV9
CASSETGGSYEQYF
TGTGCCAGCAGCGAGACAGGGGGCTCCTACGAGCAGTACTTC
>TRBJ1-2|TRBD1|NA|TRBV11-2
CASSPHRQGAGGYTF
TGTGCCAGCAGCCCCCACCGTCAGGGGGCGGGGGGCTACACCTTC
>TRBJ2-7|TRBD1|NA|TRBV6-2/TRBV6-3
CASSRGTETYEQYF
TGTGCCAGCAGTCGAGGGACAGAGACCTACGAGCAGTACTTC
>TRBJ2-1|TRBD2|NA|TRBV19
CASSIKVGGGRIGNEQFF
TGTGCCAGTAGTATTAAGGTTGGGGGGGGGAGGATCGGCAATGAGCAGTTCTTC
>TRBJ1-1|TRBD1|NA|TRBV12-5
CASGLRGLGTEAFF
TGTGCTAGTGGCCTCAGGGGGCTAGGCACTGAAGCTTTCTTT
>TRBJ2-5|TRBD2|NA|TRBV7-8
CASSLPGLASQETQYF
TGTGCCAGCAGCTTACCGGGACTAGCGAGCCAAGAGACCCAGTACTTC
>TRBJ1-2|NA|NA|TRBV3-1/TRBV3-2
CASRHSGRDTYGYTF
TGTGCCAGCAGACATAGTGGACGGGACACCTATGGCTACACCTTC
>TRBJ2-5|TRBD1|NA|TRBV10-2
CASSAPYRGQETQYF
TGCGCCAGCAGCGCACCCTACAGGGGCCAAGAGACCCAGTACTTC
>TRBJ2-1|NA|NA|TRBV29-1
CSVQGYSYNEQFF
TGCAGCGTCCAGGGTTATTCCTACAATGAGCAGTTCTTC
>TRBJ2-1|TRBD2|NA|TRBV19
CASGPTSGAVNEQFF
TGTGCCAGTGGCCCTACTAGCGGGGCGGTCAATGAGCAGTTCTTC
>TRBJ1-3|NA|NA|TRBV3-1/TRBV3-2
CASSQDSNTIYF
TGTGCCAGCAGCCAAGATTCTAACACCATATATTTT
>TRBJ1-2|NA|once|TRBV27
CASRHGGEDYGYTF
TGTGCCAGCAGGCACGGGGGGGAGGACTATGGCTACACCTTC
>TRBJ2-3|TRBD1|NA|TRBV7-8
CASSPIDRGGFSTDTQYF
TGTGCCAGCAGCCCGATTGACAGGGGCGGGTTTAGCACAGATACGCAGTATTTT
>TRBJ2-1|NA|NA|TRBV10-3
CAISESLEGNEQFF
TGTGCCATCAGTGAGTCATTGGAGGGGAATGAGCAGTTCTTC
>TRBJ2-3|TRBD2|NA|TRBV27
CASSPLIGGRDTQYF
TGTGCCAGCAGCCCTTTAATCGGGGGGAGGGATACGCAGTATTTT
>TRBJ1-2|TRBD1|NA|TRBV11-2
CASSLAEQGYYGYTF
TGTGCCAGCAGCTTAGCCGAACAGGGGTACTATGGCTACACCTTC
>TRBJ1-2|TRBD1|few|TRBV2
CARGGPTGDGYTF
TGTGCCCGAGGGGGCCCCACGGGAGATGGCTACACCTTC
>TRBJ2-1|NA|NA|TRBV19
CASSMTGTPYNEQFF
TGTGCCAGTAGTATGACGGGAACCCCCTACAATGAGCAGTTCTTC
>TRBJ2-1|NA|many|TRBV7-8
CASSPATSYEQFF
TGTGCCAGCAGTCCTGCTACTAGTTACGAGCAGTTCTTC
>TRBJ2-7|TRBD2|NA|TRBV13
CASSSDAGTSSYEQYF
TGTGCCAGCAGCTCCGATGCTGGGACTAGCTCCTACGAGCAGTACTTC